This TCR beta chain was profiled in a study of monozygotic twins with inflammatory bowel disease. Total RNA amounting to about 3,500 ng went into each TCR library. Template switching appended UMIs that held a 6-nucleotide sample barcode. TCRalpha and TCRbeta cDNA went through nested PCRs of around 16 and 10 cycles, two in total. TCRdb reprocessed the 5' RACE reads; each CDR3 protein has one entry and no DNA is given. Its listing shows about 300,000 distinct CDR3 sequences. This sequence was found in a human donor with ulcerative colitis or Crohn's disease, or a healthy co-twin of an affected twin (not recorded which). The sample comprised blood.

The CDR3 spells CASSQTGFTYEQYF. V usage is TRBV16 and J usage is TRBJ2-7; TCRdb's D gene call, TRBD1, goes unchecked for lack of DNA. The CDR3 sequence is 14 residues long. Germline CDR1 is KGHSY and CDR2 is FQNENV.